A single sample gave rise to the 20 T cell receptor beta chains below, sequenced in a study of graft-versus-host responses after intestinal transplantation. TCRdb keeps only in-frame clones here, not all; method: immunoSEQ multiplex PCR. The sample contains 90,000 to 120,000 clones, about nine tenths of which appear only once. No antigen has been assigned to these receptors. The sequencing used unstimulated CD4+ T cells sorted from spleen or lymph node cells, collected before transplant. These receptors all stem from a human donor who was the organ donor for an intestinal transplant.

This sequence joins TRBV27 and TRBJ1-4, with D possibly matching TRBD1 (6 bases). The CDR3 spans 15 residues. Trimming took 2 bases from V and 8 from J, leaving 15 bases between them. CDR1 is MNHEY, CDR2 SMNVEV, per germline (reference sequence). In DNA, the CDR3 is TGTGCCAGCAGTTTAATGGGGGGGCTGGGAGAAAAACTGTTTTTT. Translation: CASSLMGGLGEKLFF.

V usage is TRBV27 and J usage is TRBJ2-1; 7 positions agree with TRBD1. CDR3 length: 13 residues. J gave up 9 bases and V 5 bases, and 7 bases lay outside the gene matches. Looked up from germline, CDR1 is MNHEY and CDR2 is SMNVEV (reference sequence). The DNA for the CDR3 is TGTGCCAGCAGTAGGAACAGGGGTGGTGAGCAGTTCTTC. Its translation: CASSRNRGGEQFF.

J is TRBJ1-2 and V is TRBV7-2; D is undetermined. Trimming removed 6 bases from V and 5 bases from J, with 13 bases in between. Germline V lookup: CDR1 SGHTA, CDR2 FQGNSA. There are 13 residues in the CDR3. CDR3 sequence reads: CASSRHGLYGYTF. The CDR3 DNA sequence: TGTGCCAGCAGTCGTCACGGATTATATGGCTACACCTTC.

This chain uses TRBV25-1 with TRBJ1-1, with 7 bases lining up with TRBD1. V was pared by 6 bases and J by 4 bases, with 11 bases of the junction left unmatched. The CDR3 is 15 amino acids. Germline values: CDR1 MGHDK, CDR2 SYGVNS. DNA of the CDR3: TGTGCCAGCAGCCTACTGACAGGGCGGATCACTGAAGCTTTCTTT. As protein: CASSLLTGRITEAFF.

J is TRBJ1-2 and V is TRBV18; TRBD1 agrees at 7 bases. The CDR3 is 14 amino acids. Unmatched junction bases numbered 6, after V lost 0 bases and J lost 8 bases. Germline CDR1 KGHSH, CDR2 LQKENI. CDR3 nucleotides: TGTGCCAGCTCACCACCGACAGACAGGGAAGGCTACACCTTC. Translation gives CASSPPTDREGYTF. Together with reference TRBV18 and TRBJ1-2, the CDR3 gives the full variable domain: NAGVMQNPRHLVRRRGQEARLRCSPMKGHSHVYWYRQLPEEGLKFMVYLQKENIIDESGMPKERFSAEFPKEGPSILRIQQVVRGDSAAYFCASSPPTDREGYTFGSGTRLTVV.

Regarding this clone: The sample contains more than one DNA sequence encoding this CDR3. The chain employs TRBV20-1 and TRBJ1-1, with a tentative D call TRBD1 (6 bases). The CDR3 extends over 11 amino acids. The V end lost 2 bases, the J end lost 7 bases, and 8 bases lay between the germline ends. The germline V gene encodes CDR1 DFQATT and CDR2 SNEGSKA (reference sequence). This chain's CDR3 is CSARRQDEAFF. In DNA, the CDR3 is TGCAGTGCTAGAAGACAGGATGAAGCTTTCTTT.

This rearrangement joins TRBV11-2 to TRBJ1-5; maybe TRBD1 (6 bases). The CDR3 is 15 residues long. Germline V gives CDR1 SGHAT, CDR2 FQNNGV. V was clipped by 5 bases and J by 0 bases, with 11 bases between them. The CDR3 region is CASSPQGYSNQPQHF. CDR3 DNA: TGTGCCAGCAGCCCACAGGGATATAGCAATCAGCCCCAGCATTTT.

The chain uses TRBV11-2 and TRBJ2-6, with unresolved D. The CDR3 extends over 17 amino acids. Germline V gene data show CDR1 as SGHAT and CDR2 as FQNNGV. Trimming left V 5 bases short and J 2 bases short, with 16 bases between. CDR3 sequence (DNA): TGTGCCAGCAGCCCATTTTCCTTCGGCCCTGGGGCCAACGTCCTGACTTTC. It encodes CASSPFSFGPGANVLTF.

This rearrangement joins TRBV5-1 to TRBJ2-7; the D gene is possibly TRBD1 (5 bases). With 1 base removed from V and 5 bases from J, the gap between germline ends came to 13 bases. Germline V gene lookup returns CDR1 SGHRS and CDR2 YFSETQ. The CDR3 contains 14 residues. CDR3 protein: CASSLWAQGDEQYF. DNA of the CDR3: TGCGCCAGCAGCTTGTGGGCTCAGGGCGACGAGCAGTACTTC.

The chain combines TRBV27 with TRBJ2-6; D is ambiguous. V lost 5 bases to trimming and J lost 0 bases, with 11 bases between them. Germline V lookup: CDR1 MNHEY, CDR2 SMNVEV (reference sequence). The CDR3 sequence is 16 residues long. The CDR3 sequence: CASSPLAVSGANVLTF. For the CDR3, the DNA is TGTGCCAGCAGTCCTCTGGCGGTCTCTGGGGCCAACGTCCTGACTTTC.

The CDR3 DNA reads TGTGCCAGCAGTGAGGAGGAGAACACTGAAGCTTTCTTT. Translated, it gives CASSEEENTEAFF. This sequence joins TRBV2 and TRBJ1-1; D gene unclear. CDR3 length: 13 residues. Germline V gives CDR1 SNHLY, CDR2 FYNNEI. V lost 3 bases, J lost 1 base, and 6 bases lay in between.

V is TRBV4-1 and J is TRBJ1-4; D perhaps matches TRBD1 (5 bases). There are 13 residues in the CDR3. V lost 4 bases and J 7 bases, leaving 10 bases between the germline ends. The germline V gene encodes CDR1 MGHRA and CDR2 YSYEKL. CDR3 sequence: CASSRQMAEKLFF. Written as DNA, the CDR3 is TGCGCCAGCAGCCGACAGATGGCTGAAAAACTGTTTTTT.

This chain joins TRBV5-4 and TRBJ1-4; 9 nucleotides align to TRBD1. CDR1 SGHNT and CDR2 YYREEE come from the germline V gene (reference sequence). CDR3 length equals 14 residues. V gave up 2 bases and J gave up 10 bases; unmatched junction bases: 6. In nucleotides, the CDR3 is TGTGCCAGCAGCTTAGGGACAGGGAACGGAAAACTGTTTTTT. It codes for CASSLGTGNGKLFF.

The chain has TRBV7-3 and TRBJ1-6, with D perhaps TRBD1 (5 bases). V shed 5 bases and J shed 7 bases, with 15 bases lying between them. This CDR3 spans 15 amino acids. Germline loops: CDR1 SGHTA, CDR2 FQGTGA. This chain's CDR3 is CASSLSGRGNSPLHF. The CDR3 region has the DNA TGTGCCAGCAGCCTCTCCGGGAGGGGCAATTCACCCCTCCACTTT. The full variable domain, in which reference TRBV7-3 and TRBJ1-6 provide the parts outside the CDR3, is GAGVSQTPSNKVTEKGKYVELRCDPISGHTALYWYRQSLGQGPEFLIYFQGTGAADDSGLPNDRFFAVRPEGSVSTLKIQRTERGDSAVYLCASSLSGRGNSPLHFGNGTRLTVT.

This clone was recorded once. V gene TRBV2 combines with J gene TRBJ2-7, with 7 positions matching TRBD1. The CDR3 consists of 14 residues. Unmatched junction bases numbered 13, after V lost 10 bases and J lost 4 bases. CDR1 SNHLY and CDR2 FYNNEI come from the germline V gene. DNA for the CDR3: TGTGCCATCCTACTAAGACAGGGTAGATACGAGCAGTACTTC. Translation gives CAILLRQGRYEQYF.

The CDR3 region is CASSSSGRANEQFF. Here the CDR3 DNA reads TGTGCCAGTTCCTCTAGCGGGAGGGCCAATGAGCAGTTCTTC. The rearrangement uses TRBV6-1 and TRBJ2-1, with 12 bases identical to TRBD2. Trimming removed 9 bases from V and 6 bases from J; junction bases left unmatched: 6. This CDR3 is 14 amino acids long. The germline CDR1 and CDR2 sequences are MNHNS and SASEGT.

The chain is built from TRBV7-3 and TRBJ1-3; possibly TRBD1 for D (5 bases). This CDR3 has 16 amino acids. The ends were cut back, 5 bases at V and 3 bases at J, with 17 bases in the middle. Germline V gene lookup returns CDR1 SGHTA and CDR2 FQGTGA. This chain's CDR3 is CASSGAGPGRGNTIYF. The CDR3 DNA sequence: TGTGCCAGCAGCGGCGCGGGGCCTGGACGTGGAAACACCATATATTTT.

The V and J genes are TRBV6-1 and TRBJ2-1; 12 bases are a match to TRBD2. The CDR3 runs 15 residues. Germline trimming cut 5 bases from V and 10 bases from J; bases unmatched to any gene: 9. Germline CDR1 MNHNS, CDR2 SASEGT. The CDR3 region has the DNA TGTGCCAGCAGTTCGGCTAGCGGGAGGGCGGGCGAGCAGTTCTTC. Its translation is CASSSASGRAGEQFF.

CDR3 sequence reads: CASSLALAGNTGELFF. The CDR3 nucleotides read TGTGCCAGCAGCTTAGCGCTAGCGGGGAACACCGGGGAGCTGTTTTTT. The gene calls are TRBV7-9 and TRBJ2-2; 8 bases agree with TRBD2. Germline CDR1 reads SEHNR; CDR2 reads FQNEAQ (reference sequence). Trimming removed 0 bases from V and 1 base from J; junction bases left unmatched: 1. The CDR3 spans 16 residues.

V and J are TRBV5-1 and TRBJ2-7, with 8 bases matching TRBD1. The V gene's germline CDR1 is SGHRS and CDR2 YFSETQ. The CDR3 length is 18 residues. V lost 0 bases to trimming and J lost 1 base; unmatched junction nucleotides: 12. The CDR3 here is CASSLAPTDRVISYEQYF. CDR3 coding DNA: TGCGCCAGCAGCTTGGCCCCCACGGACAGGGTAATATCCTACGAGCAGTACTTC. Full variable domain (missing parts from reference TRBV5-1 and TRBJ2-7): KAGVTQTPRYLIKTRGQQVTLSCSPISGHRSVSWYQQTPGQGLQFLFEYFSETQRNKGNFPGRFSGRQFSNSRSEMNVSTLELGDSALYLCASSLAPTDRVISYEQYFGPGTRLTVT.